This TCR beta chain was captured by sequencing in a study of vaccination effects on CD4 cells after COVID-19. Study-wide results and caveats: Clones that were induced by infection or by vaccine showed marked contraction late after vaccination.

Generated by immunoSEQ multiplex PCR, the TCRdb table keeps only in-frame clones and is missing some. The sample shows about 73,000 clones, around 69% of them seen only once. Comments on this clone: Its cognate antigen is unknown.

Germline CDR1 and CDR2: MGHRA and YSYEKL. The germline V and J ends were trimmed by 0 bases and 0 bases, with 15 bases remaining between them. This CDR3 region has 18 residues. Following culture for approximately ten days, CD4+ T cells were isolated. As their vaccination, participants received two doses of either BNT162b2 or mRNA-1273. The study found no prior SARS-CoV-2 infection in the vaccine recipients, who tested negative for nucleocapsid antibodies. The sequencing here drew on CD4+ T cells from PBMCs cultured without peptide, taken after COVID-19 vaccination. This receptor was obtained from a human donor who received a COVID-19 vaccine. The V and J genes are TRBV4-1 and TRBJ1-5; D uncertain. CDR3 coding DNA: TGCGCCAGCAGCCAAGATTTAGCCCGGACTGTTAGCAATCAGCCCCAGCATTTT. It yields the protein CASSQDLARTVSNQPQHF.